Listed below are T cell receptor beta chains from one sample, sequenced in a study of blood T cell repertoires in COVID-19. This table comes from immunoSEQ multiplex PCR, and its TCRdb copy is limited to in-frame clones, with some not included. The sample yields hundreds of thousands of clones, roughly 90% seen once. Sequencing input: PBMCs or T cells enriched from blood (not recorded which). Every receptor here comes from a woman between 40 and 50 years old who had recovered from COVID-19. Each CDR3 is given with its conserved first and last residue. The D gene is left open where the match is weak.

j_call,d_call,v_call,cdr3_aa,cdr3_nt
TRBJ2-7,TRBD2,TRBV5-1,CASSLEGAGGPYEQYF,TGCGCCAGCAGCTTGGAAGGGGCGGGAGGGCCATACGAGCAGTACTTC
TRBJ1-1,.,TRBV19,CASGGRLASMNTEAFF,TGTGCCAGCGGGGGCAGACTAGCCAGCATGAACACTGAAGCTTTCTTT
TRBJ2-5,.,TRBV30,CAWSSSSGGGTQYF,TGTGCCTGGAGTTCATCCTCAGGGGGAGGGACCCAGTACTTC
TRBJ1-4,TRBD1,TRBV6-5,CASSYSDRGHEKLFF,TGTGCCAGCAGTTACTCGGACAGGGGGCATGAAAAACTGTTTTTT
TRBJ1-4,.,TRBV25-1,CASSETRAGEKLFF,TGTGCCAGCAGTGAGACCAGGGCTGGTGAAAAACTGTTTTTT
TRBJ2-5,TRBD2,TRBV5-1,CASSGTGLVETQYF,TGCGCCAGCAGCGGTACGGGACTAGTGGAGACCCAGTACTTC
TRBJ2-2,.,TRBV24-1,CATPDAGYGELFF,TGTGCCACCCCCGACGCCGGGTACGGGGAGCTGTTTTTT
TRBJ2-2,TRBD1,TRBV5-6,CASSRDRAIGELFF,TGTGCCAGCAGCCGCGACAGGGCGATCGGGGAGCTGTTTTTT
TRBJ2-5,TRBD1,TRBV28,CASSSSGTGFETQYF,TGTGCCAGCAGCTCCTCCGGGACAGGGTTTGAGACCCAGTACTTC
TRBJ2-7,.,TRBV3-1/TRBV3-2,CASSPGTHSYEQYF,TGTGCCAGCAGCCCCGGGACTCACTCCTACGAGCAGTACTTC
TRBJ2-5,.,TRBV18,CASSPRDKGQETQYF,TGTGCCAGCTCACCACGGGACAAAGGCCAAGAGACCCAGTACTTC
TRBJ1-1,TRBD1,TRBV4-1,CASSHPSRGQETEAFF,TGCGCCAGCAGCCATCCCAGCAGGGGGCAGGAAACTGAAGCTTTCTTT